This T cell receptor (delta chain) derives from a study of human gamma delta and Vdelta1 T cells. V was pared by 0 bases and J by 7 bases, with 31 bases of the junction left unmatched. This CDR3 comprises 23 residues. Germline V gene sequence: CDR1 TSWWSYY, CDR2 QGS. This clone was observed a handful of times. With only one base between it and a far larger clone, this is likely a read error. TCRdb reanalyzed the PCR reads using CATT. Of some 700 delta-chain clones listed, 28% are singletons. The rearrangement links TRDV1 to TRDJ1, with 8 bases that match TRDD3. The sequenced sample consisted of Vdelta1 gamma-delta T cells from blood. The TCR originated in a human donor in good health. CDR3 coding DNA: TGTGCTCTTGGGGAACTTTGGTCCTACCCTCTTATGGGGGGATATAACAGCCGGGTTAAACTCATCTTT. Translating it yields CALGELWSYPLMGGYNSRVKLIF.